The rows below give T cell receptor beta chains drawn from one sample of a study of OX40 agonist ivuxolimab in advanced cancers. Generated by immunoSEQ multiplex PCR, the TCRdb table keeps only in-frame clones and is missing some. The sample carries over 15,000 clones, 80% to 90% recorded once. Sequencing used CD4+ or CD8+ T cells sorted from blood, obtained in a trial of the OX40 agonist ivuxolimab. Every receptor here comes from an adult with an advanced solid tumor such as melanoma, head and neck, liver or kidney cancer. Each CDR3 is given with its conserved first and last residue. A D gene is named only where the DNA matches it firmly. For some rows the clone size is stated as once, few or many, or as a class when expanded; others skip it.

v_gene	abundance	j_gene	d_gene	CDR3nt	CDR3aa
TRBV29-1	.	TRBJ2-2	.	TGCAGCGTCAAACAGGGTCCCTCGAACACCGGGGAGCTGTTTTTT	CSVKQGPSNTGELFF
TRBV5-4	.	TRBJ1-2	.	TGTGCCAGCAGCTTGCCGGGACGGGAGTCGGGTGGCTACACCTTC	CASSLPGRESGGYTF
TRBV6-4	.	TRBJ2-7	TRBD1	TGTGCCAGCAGCGAGAGGACAGGGGCGACCTACGAGCAGTACTTC	CASSERTGATYEQYF
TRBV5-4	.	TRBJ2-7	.	TGTGCCAGCAGCCTGGGGTGGGGCGGCTCCTACGAGCAGTACTTC	CASSLGWGGSYEQYF
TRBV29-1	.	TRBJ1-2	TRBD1	TGCAGCGCCGGACAGGGGTCTGGCTACACCTTC	CSAGQGSGYTF
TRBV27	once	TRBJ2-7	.	TGTGCCAGCAGTTTAGGGGATGCCTACGAGCAGTACTTC	CASSLGDAYEQYF
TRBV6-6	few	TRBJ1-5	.	TGTGCCAGCAGCCCCGGGGTTACCCAGCATTTT	CASSPGVTQHF
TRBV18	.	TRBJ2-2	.	TGTGCCAGCTCACCACCGAATGGAAGGGACACCGGGGAGCTGTTTTTT	CASSPPNGRDTGELFF
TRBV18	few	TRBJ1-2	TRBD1	TGTGCCAGCTCATCGGAGACAGGGAACTATGGCTACACCTTC	CASSSETGNYGYTF
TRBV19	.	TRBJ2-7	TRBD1	TGTGCCAGTAGTATACGGGACAGATCCTACGAGCAGTACTTC	CASSIRDRSYEQYF
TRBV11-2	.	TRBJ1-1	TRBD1	TGTGCCAGCAGTCCTGACAGGGCGAGCACTGAAGCTTTCTTT	CASSPDRASTEAFF
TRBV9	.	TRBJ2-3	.	TGTGCCAGCAGCCCTCGGGACGCATCCACAGATACGCAGTATTTT	CASSPRDASTDTQYF
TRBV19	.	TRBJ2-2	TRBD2	TGTGCCAGTAGTATCCGGACTAGCGTGGCCGGGGAGCTGTTTTTT	CASSIRTSVAGELFF
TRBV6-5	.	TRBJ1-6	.	TGTGCCAGCTCCTTAACGGAGAGAAATTCACCCCTCCACTTT	CASSLTERNSPLHF
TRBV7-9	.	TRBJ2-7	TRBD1	TGTGCCAGCAGCTTGGGACAGGGAATTGGTAGTAACGAGCAGTACTTC	CASSLGQGIGSNEQYF
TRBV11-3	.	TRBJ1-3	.	TGTGCCAGCAGTGGAGGGGGGGGATCTGGAAACACCATATATTTT	CASSGGGGSGNTIYF
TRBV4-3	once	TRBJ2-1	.	TGCGCCAGCAGCCAAGATAGGACTACCGAGCAGTTCTTC	CASSQDRTTEQFF
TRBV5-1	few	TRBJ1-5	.	TGCGCCAGCAGCAATGGAGATAGCAATCAGCCCCAGCATTTT	CASSNGDSNQPQHF
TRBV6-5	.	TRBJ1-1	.	TGTGCCAGCAGTTACCGTTTGGACACTGAAGCTTTCTTT	CASSYRLDTEAFF
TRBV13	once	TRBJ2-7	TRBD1	TGTGCCAGCAGCTTTTGGAAGGGACAGGGGGCCCACGAGCAGTACTTC	CASSFWKGQGAHEQYF
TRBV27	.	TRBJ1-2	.	TGTGCCAGCAGTTTGGCCGGGACAACAAGTAACTATGGCTACACCTTC	CASSLAGTTSNYGYTF
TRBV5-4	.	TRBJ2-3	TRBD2	TGTGCCAGCAGCCCTAGCGGGGGTCGGGGAGATACGCAGTATTTT	CASSPSGGRGDTQYF
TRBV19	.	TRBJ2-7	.	TGTGCCAGTAGCGGACCGCGCGAGCAGTACTTC	CASSGPREQYF
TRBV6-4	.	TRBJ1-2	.	TGTGCCAGCAGTGACTCCGGAGGGGGCTATGGCTACACCTTC	CASSDSGGGYGYTF
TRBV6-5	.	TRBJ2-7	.	TGTGCCAGCAGTTACGTCGGGGGTGCGGATGAGCAGTACTTC	CASSYVGGADEQYF
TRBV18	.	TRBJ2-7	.	TGTGCCAGCTCGCCAGACGGGTACGAGCAGTACTTC	CASSPDGYEQYF
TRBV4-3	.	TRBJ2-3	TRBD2	TGCGCCAGCAGCCAAGATGGGCGGGAGGGCTGGCCAGATACGCAGTATTTT	CASSQDGREGWPDTQYF
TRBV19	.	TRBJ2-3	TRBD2	TGTGCCAGTAAGGATAGCGGGAGGGCAGATACGCAGTATTTT	CASKDSGRADTQYF
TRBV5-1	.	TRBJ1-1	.	TGCGCCAGCGGGCGGGAGGGAAACACTGAAGCTTTCTTT	CASGREGNTEAFF
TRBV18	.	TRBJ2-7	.	TGTGCCAGCTCACCCGCTGGGAGCAACGACGAGCAGTACTTC	CASSPAGSNDEQYF
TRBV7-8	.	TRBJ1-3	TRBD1	TGTGCCAGCAGCTTAGGTGGGCCGGGACAGACCTCTGGAAACACCATATATTTT	CASSLGGPGQTSGNTIYF
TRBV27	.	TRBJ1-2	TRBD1	TGTGCCAGCAGTACTATCTTCGGACAGGGGGCTGGCTACACCTTC	CASSTIFGQGAGYTF
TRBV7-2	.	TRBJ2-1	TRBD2	TGTGCCAGCAGCTTAAAGCGGGGAAGCTCCTACAATGAGCAGTTCTTC	CASSLKRGSSYNEQFF
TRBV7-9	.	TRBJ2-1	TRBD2	TGTGCCAGCAGCCGAGCGGGGGATCCTTACAATGAGCAGTTCTTC	CASSRAGDPYNEQFF
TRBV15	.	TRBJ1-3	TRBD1	TGTGCCACCAGCAGGGGGGACAGGCTAGGAAACACCATATATTTT	CATSRGDRLGNTIYF
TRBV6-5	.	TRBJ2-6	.	TGTGCCAGCCCCCCCAGGTCTGGGGCCAACGTCCTGACTTTC	CASPPRSGANVLTF
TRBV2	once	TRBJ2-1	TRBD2	TGTGCCAGCAGTGAATCGAGCGGGGGGGCGGTTGAGCAGTTCTTC	CASSESSGGAVEQFF
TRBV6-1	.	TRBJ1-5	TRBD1	TGTGCCTCTTGGGGGCAGGGGGCGAGCAATCAGCCCCAGCATTTT	CASWGQGASNQPQHF
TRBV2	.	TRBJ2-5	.	TGTGCCAGCACCGAGGGTCTCCGGGAGACCCAGTACTTC	CASTEGLRETQYF
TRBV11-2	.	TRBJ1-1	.	TGTGCCAGCAGCTTAGATGTAGGGGATACTGAAGCTTTCTTT	CASSLDVGDTEAFF
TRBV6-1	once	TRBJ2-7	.	TGTGCCAGCAGTGAATCCTCGGGGCATCACGCAGGGGCAAAGTACGAGCAGTACTTC	CASSESSGHHAGAKYEQYF
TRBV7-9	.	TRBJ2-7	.	TGTGCCAGCAGCTTAATAGGAGGGGTCGACGAGCAGTACTTC	CASSLIGGVDEQYF
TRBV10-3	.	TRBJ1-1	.	TGTGCCATCAGTGAGTTTGAGATAATGAACACTGAAGCTTTCTTT	CAISEFEIMNTEAFF
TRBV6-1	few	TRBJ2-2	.	TGTGCCAGCAGCCCGATGTCAGACACCGGGGAGCTGTTTTTT	CASSPMSDTGELFF
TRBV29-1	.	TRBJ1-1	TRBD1	TGCAGCGGAACGACAGGGTTGGGCACTGAAGCTTTCTTT	CSGTTGLGTEAFF
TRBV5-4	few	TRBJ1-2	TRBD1	TGTGCCAGCAGCGGAGGAGGGACAGGGGATGGCTACACCTTC	CASSGGGTGDGYTF
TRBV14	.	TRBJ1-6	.	TGTGCCAGCAGCCAAGACGGGGAGGTTAATTCACCCCTCCACTTT	CASSQDGEVNSPLHF